The rows below give T cell receptor beta chains drawn from one sample of a study of T cell responses to AZD1222 COVID-19 vaccine. The table came from immunoSEQ multiplex PCR; TCRdb's copy has only in-frame clones and leaves some out. The repertoire holds 100,000 to 150,000 clones, with just over 85% as singletons. The material sequenced was peripheral blood, taken on day 0 of AZD1222 vaccination. The receptors come from an adult in good health. CDR3s include the opening cysteine and the closing phenylalanine or tryptophan. Fields, in order: CDR3 DNA, CDR3 protein, J gene, V gene, clone size, D gene. D genes are given only for firm matches. Clone size is given for some rows only: seen once, a few or many times, or a class if the clone is expanded.

CDR3nt: TGTGCCAGCTCACCGGGGACAGTTCCTTCACCCCTCCACTTT
CDR3aa: CASSPGTVPSPLHF
j_gene: TRBJ1-6
v_gene: TRBV18
abundance: .
d_gene: TRBD1

CDR3nt: TGTGCCAGCGCACATGGACAGGGGTCGAACACCATATATTTT
CDR3aa: CASAHGQGSNTIYF
j_gene: TRBJ1-3
v_gene: TRBV5-4
abundance: .
d_gene: TRBD1

CDR3nt: TGTGCCAGCAGTTCTCCCCCAGTCTATGGCTACACCTTC
CDR3aa: CASSSPPVYGYTF
j_gene: TRBJ1-2
v_gene: TRBV6-5
abundance: few
d_gene: .

CDR3nt: TGTGCCAGCAGGGGAGGACAGGGGGCTAACTATGGCTACACCTTC
CDR3aa: CASRGGQGANYGYTF
j_gene: TRBJ1-2
v_gene: TRBV5-4
abundance: .
d_gene: TRBD1

CDR3nt: TGTGCCAGCAGCGTTCTAGGGACTAGCGGCTCCAATGAGCAGTTCTTC
CDR3aa: CASSVLGTSGSNEQFF
j_gene: TRBJ2-1
v_gene: TRBV9
abundance: .
d_gene: TRBD2

CDR3nt: TGCAGCGTTGAACGGACAGGGTTCTTTGGCTACACCTTC
CDR3aa: CSVERTGFFGYTF
j_gene: TRBJ1-2
v_gene: TRBV29-1
abundance: .
d_gene: TRBD1

CDR3nt: TGTGCCAGCAGTTCGAGACGACAACTTGGGGACACTGAAGCTTTCTTT
CDR3aa: CASSSRRQLGDTEAFF
j_gene: TRBJ1-1
v_gene: TRBV6-2/TRBV6-3
abundance: .
d_gene: .

CDR3nt: TGTGCCAGCAGCCAAGATCGACTAGCGGGAGGAACAGATACGCAGTATTTT
CDR3aa: CASSQDRLAGGTDTQYF
j_gene: TRBJ2-3
v_gene: TRBV3-1/TRBV3-2
abundance: .
d_gene: TRBD2

CDR3nt: TGTGCCAGCATCCTAGAGCGGGGGACAGGGGGCGTTGGCTACACCTTC
CDR3aa: CASILERGTGGVGYTF
j_gene: TRBJ1-2
v_gene: TRBV7-9
abundance: .
d_gene: TRBD1

CDR3nt: TGTGCCAGCAGCCCGCGGGGTTCGGGCCTTAATCCCTACGAGCAGTACTTC
CDR3aa: CASSPRGSGLNPYEQYF
j_gene: TRBJ2-7
v_gene: TRBV5-6
abundance: .
d_gene: .

CDR3nt: TGTGCCAGCTGTTGGGGACAGGGGAACTACGAGCAGTACTTC
CDR3aa: CASCWGQGNYEQYF
j_gene: TRBJ2-7
v_gene: TRBV6-2/TRBV6-3
abundance: once
d_gene: TRBD1

CDR3nt: TGTGCCAGCTCTCTACTAGCGGGGGGCAGGGAGACCCAGTACTTC
CDR3aa: CASSLLAGGRETQYF
j_gene: TRBJ2-5
v_gene: TRBV6-5
abundance: .
d_gene: TRBD2

CDR3nt: TGTGCCAGCAGTTTACGAGGGACACCTGCCTACGAGCAGTACTTC
CDR3aa: CASSLRGTPAYEQYF
j_gene: TRBJ2-7
v_gene: TRBV27
abundance: .
d_gene: .

CDR3nt: TGTGCCAGCACGTCCATACTCGCGAGGGGCTATAATTCACCCCTCCACTTT
CDR3aa: CASTSILARGYNSPLHF
j_gene: TRBJ1-6
v_gene: TRBV4-2
abundance: .
d_gene: .

CDR3nt: TGTGCCAGCACACCAGCGGGAGGAAGCAATGAGCAGTTCTTC
CDR3aa: CASTPAGGSNEQFF
j_gene: TRBJ2-1
v_gene: TRBV9
abundance: .
d_gene: TRBD2

CDR3nt: TGTGCCAGCAGCCCCGGCCTGGCTCAGCCCCAGCATTTT
CDR3aa: CASSPGLAQPQHF
j_gene: TRBJ1-5
v_gene: TRBV6-6
abundance: .
d_gene: .

CDR3nt: TGCAGTGCTAGAGCCCACGAGCAGTACTTC
CDR3aa: CSARAHEQYF
j_gene: TRBJ2-7
v_gene: TRBV20-1
abundance: .
d_gene: .

CDR3nt: TGCGCCAGCAGCACCCCCGGGACAGGGACTCTGGGTGGCTACACCTTC
CDR3aa: CASSTPGTGTLGGYTF
j_gene: TRBJ1-2
v_gene: TRBV5-1
abundance: .
d_gene: TRBD1

CDR3nt: TGTGCCTGGGATCGGACCCCCGTGGAGACCCAGTACTTC
CDR3aa: CAWDRTPVETQYF
j_gene: TRBJ2-5
v_gene: TRBV30
abundance: .
d_gene: .

CDR3nt: TGTGCCAGCAGTTACGACAGCCTCAATCAGCCCCAGCATTTT
CDR3aa: CASSYDSLNQPQHF
j_gene: TRBJ1-5
v_gene: TRBV6-2/TRBV6-3
abundance: many
d_gene: .

CDR3nt: TGTGCCAGCAGTAAGAGACGGAAGAATGAAAAACTGTTTTTT
CDR3aa: CASSKRRKNEKLFF
j_gene: TRBJ1-4
v_gene: TRBV6-5
abundance: .
d_gene: .

CDR3nt: TGTGCCAGTCGACAGGGGGCGAGGACCGGGGAGCTGTTTTTT
CDR3aa: CASRQGARTGELFF
j_gene: TRBJ2-2
v_gene: TRBV6-4
abundance: .
d_gene: TRBD1

CDR3nt: TGCGCCAGCAGCTTGGAGCTAGCGGGGGGTAAGGAGCAGTTCTTC
CDR3aa: CASSLELAGGKEQFF
j_gene: TRBJ2-1
v_gene: TRBV5-1
abundance: .
d_gene: TRBD2

CDR3nt: TGCGCCAGCAGCTTGGCCCCGACAGGGACCACGTCTAACTATGGCTACACCTTC
CDR3aa: CASSLAPTGTTSNYGYTF
j_gene: TRBJ1-2
v_gene: TRBV5-1
abundance: once
d_gene: TRBD1